This T cell receptor beta chain is from a study of memory CD4+ T cells and cytomegalovirus serostatus. In the study overall: Healthy Belgian adult donors included several CMV-positive and approximately 25 CMV-negative people. Study outcomes and limitations: CD4+ memory repertoires contained about 40% of the roughly 150 reported CMV TCRbeta sequences.

Single viable CD3+CD4+CD8-CD45RO+ cells were sorted as the memory CD4+ T cells. The data were produced by immunoSEQ multiplex PCR, yet TCRdb's version contains in-frame clones alone and is incomplete. The table has around 63,000 clones, 70% to 80% seen once. As concerns this clone: Its target is not known.

The source of this sequence is an adult in good health and CMV-seropositive. Source material: memory CD4+ T cells from blood.

CDR3 sequence (DNA): TGTGCCAGCAGCTTTGCGACTGCCGTGGGCTCCTACGAGCAGTACTTC. This codes for CASSFATAVGSYEQYF. The chain is built from TRBV5-4 and TRBJ2-7; D is undetermined. Germline CDR1 is SGHNT and CDR2 is YYREEE (reference sequence). The V end lost 2 bases, the J end lost 0 bases, and 15 bases lay between the germline ends. The CDR3 contains 16 residues.